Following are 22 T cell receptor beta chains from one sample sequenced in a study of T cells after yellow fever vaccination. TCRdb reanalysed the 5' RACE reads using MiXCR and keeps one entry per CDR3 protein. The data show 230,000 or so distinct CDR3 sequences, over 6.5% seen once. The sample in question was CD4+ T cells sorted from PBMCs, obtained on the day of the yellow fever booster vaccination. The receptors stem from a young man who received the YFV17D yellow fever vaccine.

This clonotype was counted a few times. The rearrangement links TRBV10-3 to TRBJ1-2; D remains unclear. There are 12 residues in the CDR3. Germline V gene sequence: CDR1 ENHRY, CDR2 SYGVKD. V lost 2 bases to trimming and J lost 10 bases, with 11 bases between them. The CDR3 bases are TGTGCCATCAGTGAGGGCCCCCCGGCCTACACCTTC. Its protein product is CAISEGPPAYTF.

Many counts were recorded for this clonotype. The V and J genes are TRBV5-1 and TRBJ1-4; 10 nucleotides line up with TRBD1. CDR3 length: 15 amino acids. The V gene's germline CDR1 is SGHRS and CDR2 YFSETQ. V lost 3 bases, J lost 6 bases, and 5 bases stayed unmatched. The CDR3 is CASSSSGTGDEKLFF. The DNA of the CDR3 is TGCGCCAGCAGCTCGTCCGGGACAGGGGATGAAAAACTGTTTTTT.

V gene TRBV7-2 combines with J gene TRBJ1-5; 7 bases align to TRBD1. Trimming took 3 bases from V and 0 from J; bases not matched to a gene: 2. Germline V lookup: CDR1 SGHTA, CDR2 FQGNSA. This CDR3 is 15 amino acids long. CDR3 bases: TGTGCCAGCAGCTTCCAGGGGGATAGCAATCAGCCCCAGCATTTT. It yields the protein CASSFQGDSNQPQHF.

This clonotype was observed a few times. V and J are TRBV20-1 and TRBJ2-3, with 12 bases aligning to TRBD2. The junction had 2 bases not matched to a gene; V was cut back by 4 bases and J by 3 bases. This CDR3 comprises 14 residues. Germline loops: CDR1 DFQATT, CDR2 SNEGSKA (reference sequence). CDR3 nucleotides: TGCAGTGCTATAGGACTAGCGGGGACAGATACGCAGTATTTT. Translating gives CSAIGLAGTDTQYF.

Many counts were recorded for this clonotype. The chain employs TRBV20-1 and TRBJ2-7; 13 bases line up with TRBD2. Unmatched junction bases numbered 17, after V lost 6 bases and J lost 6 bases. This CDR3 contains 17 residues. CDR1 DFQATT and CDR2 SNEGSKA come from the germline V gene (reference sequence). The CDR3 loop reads CSAPGGTSGTNPFEQYF. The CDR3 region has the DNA TGCAGTGCCCCGGGGGGGACTAGCGGGACAAACCCCTTCGAGCAGTACTTC.

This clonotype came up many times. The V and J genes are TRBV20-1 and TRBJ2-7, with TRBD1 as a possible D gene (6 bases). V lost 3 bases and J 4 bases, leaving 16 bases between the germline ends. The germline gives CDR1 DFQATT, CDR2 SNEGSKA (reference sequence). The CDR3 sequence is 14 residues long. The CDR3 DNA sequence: TGCAGTGCTAGGTCCGAGGGGGTAGGGTACGAGCAGTACTTC. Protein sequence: CSARSEGVGYEQYF.

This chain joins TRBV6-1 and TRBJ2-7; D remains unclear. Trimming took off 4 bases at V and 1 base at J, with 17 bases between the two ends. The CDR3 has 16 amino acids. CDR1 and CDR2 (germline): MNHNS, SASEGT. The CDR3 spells CASSAAQVGLSYEQYF. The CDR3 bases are TGTGCCAGCAGTGCCGCCCAGGTCGGATTGTCCTACGAGCAGTACTTC.

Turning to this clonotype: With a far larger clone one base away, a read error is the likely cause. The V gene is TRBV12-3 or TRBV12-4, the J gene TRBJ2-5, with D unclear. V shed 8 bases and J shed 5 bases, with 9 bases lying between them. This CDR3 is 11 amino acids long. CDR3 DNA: TGTGCCAGCGGCAAAGGGGAGACCCAGTACTTC. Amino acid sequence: CASGKGETQYF.

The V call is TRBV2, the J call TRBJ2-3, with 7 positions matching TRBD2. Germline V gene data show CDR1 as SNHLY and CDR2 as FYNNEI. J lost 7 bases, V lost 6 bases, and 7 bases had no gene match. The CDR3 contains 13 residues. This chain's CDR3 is CASSRLAPNTQYF. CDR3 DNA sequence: TGTGCCAGCAGCAGACTAGCACCTAATACGCAGTATTTT.

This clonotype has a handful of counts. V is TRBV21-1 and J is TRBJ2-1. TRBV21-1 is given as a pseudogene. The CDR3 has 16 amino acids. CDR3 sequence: CASSKDEGGPDNEQFF. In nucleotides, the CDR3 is TGTGCCAGCAGCAAAGATGAGGGAGGGCCTGACAATGAGCAGTTCTTC.

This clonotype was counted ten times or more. The DNA of the CDR3 is TGCAGTGCTGTAGCGGGGTACACAGATACGCAGTATTTT. Translation: CSAVAGYTDTQYF. This chain links TRBV20-1 with TRBJ2-3, with TRBD2 identical over 8 bases. The V gene end was trimmed by 5 bases and the J gene end by 2 bases; junction bases not matched to a gene: 3. CDR1 DFQATT and CDR2 SNEGSKA come from the germline V gene (reference sequence). This CDR3 region has 13 residues.

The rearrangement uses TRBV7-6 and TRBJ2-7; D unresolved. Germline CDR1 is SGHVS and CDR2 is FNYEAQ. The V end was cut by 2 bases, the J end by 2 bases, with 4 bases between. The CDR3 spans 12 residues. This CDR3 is CASSLMPYEQYF. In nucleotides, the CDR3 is TGTGCCAGCAGCTTAATGCCCTACGAGCAGTACTTC.

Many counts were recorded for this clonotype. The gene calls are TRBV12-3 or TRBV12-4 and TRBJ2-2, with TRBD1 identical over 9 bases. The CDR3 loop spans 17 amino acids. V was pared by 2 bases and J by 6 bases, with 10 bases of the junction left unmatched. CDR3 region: CASSLSGDRGASGELFF. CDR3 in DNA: TGTGCCAGCAGTTTATCAGGAGACAGGGGGGCGTCCGGGGAGCTGTTTTTT.

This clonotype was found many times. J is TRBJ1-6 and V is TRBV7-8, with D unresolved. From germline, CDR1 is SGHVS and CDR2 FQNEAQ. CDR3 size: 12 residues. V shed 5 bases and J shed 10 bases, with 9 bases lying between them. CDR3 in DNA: TGTGCCAGCAGCCCTCAGGACTCACCCCTCCACTTT. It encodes CASSPQDSPLHF.

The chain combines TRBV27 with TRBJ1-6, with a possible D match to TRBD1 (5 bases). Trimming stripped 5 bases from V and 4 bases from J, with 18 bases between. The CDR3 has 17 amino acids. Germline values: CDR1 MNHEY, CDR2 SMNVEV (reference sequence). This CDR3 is CASSPQAGLGYNSPLHF. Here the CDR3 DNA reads TGTGCCAGCAGTCCCCAGGCGGGGCTCGGATATAATTCACCCCTCCACTTT.

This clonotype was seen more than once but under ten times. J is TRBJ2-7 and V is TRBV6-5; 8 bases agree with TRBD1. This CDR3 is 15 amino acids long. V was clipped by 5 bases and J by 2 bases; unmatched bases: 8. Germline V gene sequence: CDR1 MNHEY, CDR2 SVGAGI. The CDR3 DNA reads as TGTGCCAGCAGTCCCAGGACAGGGTTGACCTACGAGCAGTACTTC. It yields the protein CASSPRTGLTYEQYF.

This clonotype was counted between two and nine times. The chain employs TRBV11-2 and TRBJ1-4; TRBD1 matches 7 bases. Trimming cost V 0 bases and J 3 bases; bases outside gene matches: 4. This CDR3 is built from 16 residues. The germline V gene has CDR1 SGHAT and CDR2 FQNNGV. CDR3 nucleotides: TGTGCCAGCAGCTTAGATCCAGGGGGATCTAATGAAAAACTGTTTTTT. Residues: CASSLDPGGSNEKLFF.

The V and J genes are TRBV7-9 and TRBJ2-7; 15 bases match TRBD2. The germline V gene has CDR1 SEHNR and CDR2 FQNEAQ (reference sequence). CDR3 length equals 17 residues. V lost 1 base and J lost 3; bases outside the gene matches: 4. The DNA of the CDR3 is TGTGCCAGCAGCTTAGAGCCGGGACTAGCGGGAGGCTACGAGCAGTACTTC. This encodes CASSLEPGLAGGYEQYF. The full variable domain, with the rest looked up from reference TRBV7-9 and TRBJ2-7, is DTGVSQNPRHKITKRGQNVTFRCDPISEHNRLYWYRQTLGQGPEFLTYFQNEAQLEKSRLLSDRFSAERPKGSFSTLEIQRTEQGDSAMYLCASSLEPGLAGGYEQYFGPGTRLTVT.

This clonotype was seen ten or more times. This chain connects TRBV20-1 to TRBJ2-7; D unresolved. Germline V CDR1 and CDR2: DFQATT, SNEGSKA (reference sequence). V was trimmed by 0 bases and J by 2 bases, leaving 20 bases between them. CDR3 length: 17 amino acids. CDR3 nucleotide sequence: TGCAGTGCTAGAGATCGAGAGAGCCCTCTCACGACCTACGAGCAGTACTTC. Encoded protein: CSARDRESPLTTYEQYF.

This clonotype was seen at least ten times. The CDR3 spells CASSYQREQFF. CDR3 nucleotides: TGCGCCAGCAGCTACCAGAGGGAGCAGTTCTTC. This rearrangement joins TRBV5-1 to TRBJ2-1, with unresolved D. The CDR3 consists of 11 residues. Trimming pared 3 bases from V and 10 bases from J, leaving 8 bases between. CDR1 is SGHRS, CDR2 YFSETQ, per germline.

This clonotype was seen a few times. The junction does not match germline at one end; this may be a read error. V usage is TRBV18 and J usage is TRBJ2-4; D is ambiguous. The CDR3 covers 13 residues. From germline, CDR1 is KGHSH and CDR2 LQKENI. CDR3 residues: CASSPLDQNIQYF. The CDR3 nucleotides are TGTGCCAGCTCCCCACTGGACCAAAACATTCAGTACTTC.

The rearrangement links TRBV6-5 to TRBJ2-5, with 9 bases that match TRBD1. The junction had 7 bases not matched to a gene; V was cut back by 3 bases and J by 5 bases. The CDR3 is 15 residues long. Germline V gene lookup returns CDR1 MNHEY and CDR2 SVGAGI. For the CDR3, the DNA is TGTGCCAGCAGTTATGGGACAGGGACGATGGAGACCCAGTACTTC. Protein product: CASSYGTGTMETQYF.